These T cell receptor beta chains were read from a single sample in a study of OX40 agonist ivuxolimab in advanced cancers. Sequencing was performed with immunoSEQ multiplex PCR; in TCRdb, only in-frame clones are kept and a portion is missing. The table records fewer than 75,000 clones, 80% to 90% of them present only once. The sample consisted of CD4+ or CD8+ T cells sorted from blood, taken in a trial of the OX40 agonist ivuxolimab. Every receptor here comes from an adult with an advanced solid tumor such as melanoma, head and neck, liver or kidney cancer. Each CDR3 is given with its conserved first and last residue. The D gene is left open where the match is weak. Rows may omit the clone size; those that give it use once, few, many or a size class.

TRBJ1-2	-	-	TRBV5-4	CASSLIGRENYGYTF	TGTGCCAGCAGCTTAATTGGCAGGGAGAACTATGGCTACACCTTC
TRBJ1-1	-	-	TRBV10-2	CASSSIAGANTEAFF	TGCGCCAGCAGTTCCATTGCAGGAGCGAACACTGAAGCTTTCTTT
TRBJ2-3	-	-	TRBV6-1	CASSESRDGADTQYF	TGTGCCAGCAGTGAAAGCAGGGATGGGGCAGATACGCAGTATTTT
TRBJ2-5	-	TRBD2	TRBV4-1	CASSHQLAGGGQETQYF	TGCGCCAGCAGCCATCAACTAGCGGGAGGAGGTCAAGAGACCCAGTACTTC
TRBJ2-3	-	-	TRBV11-3	CASSLSTADTQYF	TGTGCCAGCAGCTTAAGTACCGCAGATACGCAGTATTTT
TRBJ2-5	-	-	TRBV7-2	CASSARVLETQYF	TGTGCCAGCAGCGCCAGGGTCTTGGAGACCCAGTACTTC
TRBJ2-2	-	-	TRBV6-1	CASSEYFQGDTGELFF	TGTGCCAGCAGTGAATATTTTCAGGGCGACACCGGGGAGCTGTTTTTT
TRBJ2-2	-	-	TRBV5-4	CASSRDLTRADTGELFF	TGTGCCAGCAGCCGAGATCTTACTAGGGCTGACACCGGGGAGCTGTTTTTT
TRBJ1-1	-	TRBD1	TRBV10-2	CASSDTTGLNTEAFF	TGCGCCAGCAGTGACACGACAGGGCTGAACACTGAAGCTTTCTTT
TRBJ1-5	-	-	TRBV30	CAWNPGFDSDQPQHF	TGTGCCTGGAACCCAGGGTTTGATTCGGATCAGCCCCAGCATTTT
TRBJ2-7	-	TRBD1	TRBV18	CASSPGTGDEQYF	TGTGCCAGCTCACCCGGGACAGGGGACGAGCAGTACTTC
TRBJ1-5	-	-	TRBV4-1	CASSQDYRTLNQPQHF	TGCGCCAGCAGCCAAGATTATCGGACCCTGAATCAGCCCCAGCATTTT
TRBJ2-1	few	TRBD2	TRBV7-2	CASSSGLAQEQFF	TGTGCCAGCAGCTCCGGACTAGCGCAAGAGCAGTTCTTC
TRBJ2-3	-	-	TRBV5-1	CASSLAGSTDTQYF	TGCGCCAGCAGCTTGGCCGGAAGTACAGATACGCAGTATTTT
TRBJ2-2	-	TRBD2	TRBV2	CASRREGDTGELFF	TGTGCCAGCAGGCGGGAGGGCGACACCGGGGAGCTGTTTTTT
TRBJ2-1	-	-	TRBV5-4	CASSLGQGLIFF	TGTGCCAGCAGCTTGGGTCAGGGATTGATATTCTTC
TRBJ2-3	once	TRBD2	TRBV18	CASSPRLAGDFRGTDTQYF	TGTGCCAGCTCACCAAGGCTAGCGGGAGATTTTAGGGGCACAGATACGCAGTATTTT
TRBJ2-3	-	-	TRBV7-3	CASSLSPIINTQYF	TGTGCCAGCAGCTTAAGCCCAATCATCAATACGCAGTATTTT
TRBJ2-3	-	-	TRBV15	CATSRVPGLDPGDTQYF	TGTGCCACCAGCAGAGTCCCGGGCCTAGACCCCGGGGATACGCAGTATTTT
TRBJ2-7	-	-	TRBV13	CASSFREVEYF	TGTGCCAGCAGCTTCAGGGAGGTTGAGTACTTC
TRBJ2-5	-	-	TRBV30	CAWGDSPQETQYF	TGTGCCTGGGGCGACTCGCCCCAAGAGACCCAGTACTTC
TRBJ2-2	-	TRBD2	TRBV5-1	CASHSGTIDTGELFF	TGCGCCTCCCATTCCGGGACTATAGACACCGGGGAGCTGTTTTTT